This passage covers 24 T cell receptor beta chains from one sample sequenced in a study of blood T cell repertoires in COVID-19. Profiling relied on immunoSEQ multiplex PCR, and the TCRdb table lists in-frame clones only, not all of them. The sample shows roughly 260,000 clones, 87% of them seen only once. The source material was peripheral blood. These receptors all come from a woman aged 45-60 years who had recovered from COVID-19.

This chain connects TRBV7-9 to TRBJ1-2; maybe TRBD1 (6 bases). The CDR3 runs to 15 residues. V lost 5 bases, J lost 6 bases, and 19 bases lay in between. Germline CDR1 and CDR2: SEHNR and FQNEAQ (reference sequence). CDR3 coding DNA: TGTGCCAGCAGCGTCGGACAGTCTATTAGCGATGGCTACACCTTC. This encodes CASSVGQSISDGYTF.

The V and J genes are TRBV29-1 and TRBJ2-1, with D possibly being TRBD2 (5 bases). The germline V gene has CDR1 SQVTM and CDR2 ANQGSEA. This CDR3 has 18 residues. Deletions cut 4 bases from V and 7 bases from J, with 29 bases between. The CDR3 nucleotides read TGCAGCGTTGTGGGAGAACGGCTCACTCCCCTCCGAGGGAATGAGCAGTTCTTC. It translates to CSVVGERLTPLRGNEQFF.

The chain combines TRBV5-6 with TRBJ2-3; 10 bases line up with TRBD1. V lost 1 base and J lost 4; bases outside the gene matches: 3. The CDR3 sequence is 15 residues long. Per the germline V gene, CDR1 is SGHDT and CDR2 is YYEEEE. CDR3 residues: CASSLRTGGADTQYF. DNA for the CDR3: TGTGCCAGCAGCTTGCGGACAGGGGGTGCAGATACGCAGTATTTT.

A single count supports this clone. The chain carries TRBV4-2 and TRBJ2-7; the D gene is possibly TRBD2 (5 bases). Looked up from germline, CDR1 is LGHNA and CDR2 is YNFKEQ. The CDR3 has 14 amino acids. V lost 4 bases and J 4 bases, leaving 14 bases between the germline ends. The CDR3 sequence: CASSLTGGGYEQYF. In DNA form, the CDR3 reads TGTGCCAGCAGCCTAACTGGTGGCGGGTACGAGCAGTACTTC.

This chain links TRBV5-4 with TRBJ2-6, with D hard to call. The CDR3 loop spans 16 amino acids. Trimming removed 4 bases at V and 0 bases at J, with 11 bases between. CDR1 is SGHNT and CDR2 is YYREEE in the germline V gene (reference sequence). CDR3 in DNA: TGTGCCAGCAGCCTCGAGAGAGGCTCTGGGGCCAACGTCCTGACTTTC. As protein: CASSLERGSGANVLTF. Full variable domain (remainder filled in from reference TRBV5-4 and TRBJ2-6): ETGVTQSPTHLIKTRGQQVTLRCSSQSGHNTVSWYQQALGQGPQFIFQYYREEENGRGNFPPRFSGLQFPNYSSELNVNALELDDSALYLCASSLERGSGANVLTFGAGSRLTVL.

The V call is TRBV9, the J call TRBJ1-1; 8 nucleotides match TRBD1. The germline gives CDR1 SGDLS, CDR2 YYNGEE. The CDR3 is made up of 18 amino acids. Unmatched junction bases numbered 15, after V lost 0 bases and J lost 5 bases. CDR3 DNA sequence: TGTGCCAGCAGCGTAGGGATAGATTCAGGGGGCGCAGAGACTGAAGCTTTCTTT. Translation: CASSVGIDSGGAETEAFF.

The table lists this clone with a few counts. The chain uses TRBV4-3 and TRBJ1-5; 12 positions match TRBD1. Losses at the gene ends were 0 bases for V and 9 bases for J; bases not matched to a gene: 6. CDR3 size: 16 residues. In germline, CDR1 is LGHNA, CDR2 YSLEER. The CDR3 DNA reads as TGCGCCAGCAGCCAAGATGGAGGGACAGGGGGCATGCCCCAGCATTTT. This gives the protein CASSQDGGTGGMPQHF.

Here the CDR3 DNA reads TGTGCCTGGAACAGTCGCTACGAGCAGTACTTC. Translated, it gives CAWNSRYEQYF. The chain has TRBV30 and TRBJ2-7, with D hard to call. The germline CDR1 and CDR2 sequences are GTSNPN and SVGIG (reference sequence). Trimming removed 4 bases from V and 3 bases from J, with 7 bases in between. The CDR3 runs to 11 residues.

The V call is TRBV28, the J call TRBJ2-7, with 7 bases that match TRBD1. This CDR3 spans 17 amino acids. V lost 1 base, J lost 3 bases, and 12 bases stayed unmatched. Germline CDR1 MDHEN, CDR2 SYDVKM. The CDR3: CASSLFAPGQTLYEQYF. CDR3 in DNA: TGTGCCAGCAGTTTATTTGCACCGGGACAGACACTCTACGAGCAGTACTTC.

J is TRBJ1-4 and V is TRBV7-9; D is perhaps TRBD1 (5 bases). V was shortened by 2 bases and J by 10 bases, with 17 bases between the two germline ends. The CDR3 contains 15 residues. Per germline, CDR1 SEHNR and CDR2 FQNEAQ (reference sequence). CDR3 sequence reads: CASSLSDIQGGKLFF. The CDR3 DNA is TGTGCCAGCAGCTTAAGTGATATCCAGGGAGGAAAACTGTTTTTT.

CDR3 protein: CASTTIGQGGGYTF. CDR3 sequence (DNA): TGTGCCAGTACTACTATCGGACAGGGTGGAGGCTACACCTTC. The genes are TRBV19 and TRBJ1-2, with 8 bases fitting TRBD1. Germline lookup yields CDR1 LNHDA and CDR2 SQIVND (reference sequence). The V gene end was trimmed by 7 bases and the J gene end by 8 bases; junction bases not matched to a gene: 12. The CDR3 has 14 amino acids.

The rearrangement joins TRBV11-3 to TRBJ2-1, with a weak D call TRBD1 (6 bases). This CDR3 contains 19 residues. Between the trimmed V and J ends, which lost 0 bases and 0 bases, there was a span of 18 bases. CDR1 is SGHNT, CDR2 YENEEA, per germline. CDR3 protein: CASSLDDVGTRNSYNEQFF. The CDR3 coding sequence is TGTGCCAGCAGCTTAGATGATGTCGGGACACGTAACTCCTACAATGAGCAGTTCTTC.

V and J are TRBV29-1 and TRBJ2-2, with no clear D. The ends were cut back, 0 bases at V and 2 bases at J, with 10 bases in the middle. Germline V lookup: CDR1 SQVTM, CDR2 ANQGSEA. The CDR3 has 15 amino acids. The CDR3 nucleotides read TGCAGCGTTGAAGACCCCGAAGCTAACACCGGGGAGCTGTTTTTT. Residues: CSVEDPEANTGELFF.

The chain links TRBV19 to TRBJ1-1; D uncertain. Looked up from germline, CDR1 is LNHDA and CDR2 is SQIVND (reference sequence). This CDR3 is built from 13 residues. V gave up 3 bases and J gave up 5 bases, with 10 bases separating them. CDR3 nucleotides: TGTGCCAGTAGTATCGACCTCGGGACTGAAGCTTTCTTT. Amino acids: CASSIDLGTEAFF.

The chain links TRBV6-1 to TRBJ2-1; D might be TRBD1 (5 bases). The CDR3 runs to 15 residues. Trimming took off 2 bases at V and 1 base at J, with 9 bases between the two ends. The V gene's germline CDR1 is MNHNS and CDR2 SASEGT. The chain's CDR3 is CASSENPGSYNEQFF. CDR3 nucleotides: TGTGCCAGCAGTGAAAACCCAGGGTCCTACAATGAGCAGTTCTTC.

V is TRBV5-1 and J is TRBJ2-5; 7 nucleotides line up with TRBD1. Germline V gives CDR1 SGHRS, CDR2 YFSETQ. V was clipped by 3 bases and J by 5 bases; unmatched bases: 4. The CDR3 is 13 residues long. The CDR3 DNA sequence: TGCGCCAGCAGCTATGGACAGGATGAGACCCAGTACTTC. Residues: CASSYGQDETQYF.

As for this clone: The sample holds other DNA sequences that translate to the same CDR3. This rearrangement joins TRBV5-1 to TRBJ2-7, with 11 bases fitting TRBD1. CDR1 and CDR2 (germline): SGHRS, YFSETQ. The CDR3 has 14 residues. The V segment lost 4 bases and the J segment 3 bases; nucleotides outside the gene matches: 3. Here the CDR3 reads CASSPGTGGYEQYF. CDR3 sequence (DNA): TGCGCCAGCAGCCCCGGGACAGGGGGCTACGAGCAGTACTTC.

This chain joins TRBV27 and TRBJ2-7, with 9 bases matching TRBD2. This CDR3 has 16 residues. Germline values: CDR1 MNHEY, CDR2 SMNVEV (reference sequence). The V gene end was trimmed by 5 bases and the J gene end by 6 bases; junction bases not matched to a gene: 14. CDR3 DNA: TGTGCCAGCAGTCTCTCCACTAGCGGGCATTCCGGCGAGCAGTACTTC. Translated: CASSLSTSGHSGEQYF.

The chain carries TRBV5-1 and TRBJ1-2; 8 bases fit TRBD1. J gave up 8 bases and V 0 bases, and 18 bases lay outside the gene matches. The CDR3 runs to 18 residues. Germline CDR1 is SGHRS and CDR2 is YFSETQ. The DNA for the CDR3 is TGCGCCAGCAGCTTGGTTTGGGCGAAACAGGGGGGAGAAGAAGGCTACACCTTC. This encodes CASSLVWAKQGGEEGYTF.

This clone appeared a single time. The chain joins TRBV27 to TRBJ1-2; possibly TRBD1 for D (5 bases). This CDR3 comprises 13 residues. The germline gives CDR1 MNHEY, CDR2 SMNVEV (reference sequence). The V gene lost 6 bases and the J gene lost 4 bases, with 12 bases spanning the gap. The CDR3 bases are TGTGCCAGCAGCAACGGGGGTATCTATGGCTACACCTTC. Protein: CASSNGGIYGYTF.

V is TRBV5-4 and J is TRBJ2-2; 11 bases match TRBD2. Germline CDR1 reads SGHNT; CDR2 reads YYREEE (reference sequence). V trimming: 4 bases; J trimming: 4 bases; junction bases outside the gene matches: 12. The CDR3 extends over 18 amino acids. DNA for the CDR3: TGTGCCAGCAGCCATAGACTAGCGGGATTGGTGGGCACCGGGGAGCTGTTTTTT. This gives the protein CASSHRLAGLVGTGELFF.

The chain carries TRBV29-1 and TRBJ2-7; 9 bases map to TRBD1. CDR3 length: 14 amino acids. V gave up 1 base and J gave up 3 bases; unmatched junction bases: 4. The germline V gene has CDR1 SQVTM and CDR2 ANQGSEA. The CDR3 reads CSVEGTGASYEQYF. DNA for the CDR3: TGCAGCGTTGAAGGGACAGGGGCAAGCTACGAGCAGTACTTC.

This clone was found once. This sample also contains other DNA sequences that code for the same CDR3. The chain uses TRBV7-3 and TRBJ1-1; possibly TRBD1 for D (6 bases). Trimming took off 4 bases at V and 5 bases at J, with 11 bases between the two ends. CDR3 length: 13 amino acids. Germline CDR1 and CDR2: SGHTA and FQGTGA. The CDR3 DNA follows: TGTGCCAGCAGCTCACAGGGTGGTACTGAAGCTTTCTTT. Translating it yields CASSSQGGTEAFF.

The J gene is TRBJ2-7, the V gene TRBV6-1; D perhaps matches TRBD1 (6 bases). The CDR3 is made up of 14 amino acids. V lost 3 bases to trimming and J lost 6 bases, with 15 bases between them. Germline CDR1 MNHNS, CDR2 SASEGT. The CDR3 is CASSDRGPLVEQYF. Here the CDR3 DNA reads TGTGCCAGCAGTGACAGGGGACCTCTCGTCGAGCAGTACTTC.